This record looks at one T cell receptor (beta chain) sequence and its context. Trimming stripped 4 bases from V and 5 bases from J, with 18 bases between. This CDR3 is built from 15 residues. The V gene's germline CDR1 is SGHKS and CDR2 YYEKEE (reference sequence). The PCR was carried out with 60 Vbeta primers and 13 Jbeta primers. Clones were read by immunoSEQ multiplex PCR, and TCRdb kept only the in-frame ones, dropping some. This sample yields some 170,000 clones, of which 82% are seen a single time; about 0.98% belongs to the top ten. The sample is drawn from a study of cytomegalovirus exposure and HLA in healthy donors.

The clonotype comes from a girl aged 2 to 9 in good health and CMV-seropositive. V gene TRBV5-5 combines with J gene TRBJ1-2; perhaps TRBD1 as D (6 bases). Sequencing was carried out using PBMCs. CDR3 sequence: CASSPSGTLRYGYTF. Here the CDR3 DNA reads TGTGCCAGCAGCCCATCCGGGACATTGAGATATGGCTACACCTTC.